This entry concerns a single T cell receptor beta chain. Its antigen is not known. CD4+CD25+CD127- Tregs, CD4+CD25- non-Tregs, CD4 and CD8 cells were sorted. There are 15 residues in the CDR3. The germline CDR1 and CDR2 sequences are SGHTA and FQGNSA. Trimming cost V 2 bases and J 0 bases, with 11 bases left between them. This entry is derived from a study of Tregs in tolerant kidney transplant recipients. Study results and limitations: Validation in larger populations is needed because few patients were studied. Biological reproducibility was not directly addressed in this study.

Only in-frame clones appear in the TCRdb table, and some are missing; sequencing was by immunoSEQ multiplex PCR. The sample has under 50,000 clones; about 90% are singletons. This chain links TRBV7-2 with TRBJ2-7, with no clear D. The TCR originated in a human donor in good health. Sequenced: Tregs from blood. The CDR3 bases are TGTGCCAGCAGCTTACTTAGCACCCTCTCCTACGAGCAGTACTTC. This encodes CASSLLSTLSYEQYF.